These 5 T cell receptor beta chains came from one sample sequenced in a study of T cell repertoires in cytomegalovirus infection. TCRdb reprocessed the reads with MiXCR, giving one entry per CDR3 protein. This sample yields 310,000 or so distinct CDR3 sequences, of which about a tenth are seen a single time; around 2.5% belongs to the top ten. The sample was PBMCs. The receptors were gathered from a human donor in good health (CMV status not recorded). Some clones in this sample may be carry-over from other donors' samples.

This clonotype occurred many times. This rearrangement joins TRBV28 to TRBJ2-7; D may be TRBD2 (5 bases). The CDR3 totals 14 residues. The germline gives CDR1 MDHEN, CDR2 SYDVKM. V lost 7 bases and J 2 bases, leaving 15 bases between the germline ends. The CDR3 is CASTPGLSTYEQYV. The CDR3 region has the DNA TGTGCCAGCACCCCCGGACTTTCTACCTACGAGCAGTACGTC.

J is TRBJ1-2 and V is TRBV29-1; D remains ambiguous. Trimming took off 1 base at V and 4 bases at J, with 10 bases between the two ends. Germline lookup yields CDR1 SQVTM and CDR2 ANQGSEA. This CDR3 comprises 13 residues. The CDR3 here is CSVEGRSFYGYTF. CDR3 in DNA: TGCAGCGTTGAAGGGCGAAGTTTCTATGGCTACACCTTC.

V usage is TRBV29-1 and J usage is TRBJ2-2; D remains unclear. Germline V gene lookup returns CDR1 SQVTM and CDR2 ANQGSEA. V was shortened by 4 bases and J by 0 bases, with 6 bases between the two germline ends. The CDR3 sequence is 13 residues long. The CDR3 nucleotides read TGCAGCGTTGGAGGCGCGAACACCGGGGAGCTGTTTTTT. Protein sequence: CSVGGANTGELFF.

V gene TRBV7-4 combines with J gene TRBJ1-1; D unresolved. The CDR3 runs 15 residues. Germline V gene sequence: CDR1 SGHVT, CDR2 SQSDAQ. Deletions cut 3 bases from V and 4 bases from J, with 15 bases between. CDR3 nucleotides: TGTGCCAGCAGCTTGGAGGAGGGCCGAGCCACTGAAGCTTTCTTT. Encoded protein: CASSLEEGRATEAFF.

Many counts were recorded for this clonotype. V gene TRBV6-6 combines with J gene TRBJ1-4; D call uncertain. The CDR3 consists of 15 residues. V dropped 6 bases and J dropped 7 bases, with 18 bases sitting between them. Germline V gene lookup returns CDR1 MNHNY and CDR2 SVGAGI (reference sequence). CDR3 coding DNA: TGTGCCAGCAGCTCCGGGGAAAGGTCTCGTGAAAAACTGTTTTTT. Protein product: CASSSGERSREKLFF.